This T cell receptor beta chain originates from a study of shared T cell receptors in the human thymus. Produced via immunoSEQ multiplex PCR; TCRdb's table is partial and in-frame only. The profile shows approximately 730,000 clones, 80% to 90% of them singletons. The CDR3 consists of 14 residues. Germline trimming cut 8 bases from V and 2 bases from J; bases unmatched to any gene: 5. CDR1 and CDR2 from the germline V gene are SGHTA and FQGNSA. These data were also filed under a second study, of human thymus T cells. That report adds: Donors were healthy Finnish infants having corrective surgery for congenital heart defects. Unrelated people showed highly overlapping thymic repertoires, related research reported.

Sample: thymocytes. This sequence joins TRBV7-2 and TRBJ1-3; TRBD1 agrees at 8 bases. This clonotype originated in a girl in the first two years of life with a congenital heart defect. Here the CDR3 DNA reads TGTGCCAGCCGGACAGGGTTCACTGGAAACACCATATATTTT. This encodes CASRTGFTGNTIYF.